A selection of T cell receptor beta chains follows, all from one sample in a study of cytomegalovirus exposure and HLA in healthy donors. Some clones are missing from TCRdb's copy, which holds only in-frame ones; the method was immunoSEQ multiplex PCR. The sample includes over 150,000 clones, around 72% of them seen just once. The sample comprised PBMCs. The receptors come from a man aged 45-60 years in good health and CMV-seronegative. Both conserved end residues are part of each CDR3. The order of the fields is J gene, clone size, D gene, V gene, CDR3 protein, CDR3 DNA. The D gene is left open where the match is weak. For some rows the clone size is stated as once, few or many, or as a class when expanded; others skip it.

j_gene: TRBJ2-7
abundance: -
d_gene: -
v_gene: TRBV2
CDR3aa: CASSVGRGSSYEQYF
CDR3nt: TGTGCCAGCAGTGTAGGCCGGGGGAGCTCCTACGAGCAGTACTTC

j_gene: TRBJ2-7
abundance: -
d_gene: TRBD1
v_gene: TRBV28
CDR3aa: CASSPRDRTYEQYF
CDR3nt: TGTGCCAGCAGCCCCCGGGACAGAACCTACGAGCAGTACTTC

j_gene: TRBJ2-2
abundance: -
d_gene: TRBD2
v_gene: TRBV29-1
CDR3aa: CSVRLAWGTGELFF
CDR3nt: TGCAGCGTTAGACTAGCGTGGGGCACCGGGGAGCTGTTTTTT

j_gene: TRBJ1-1
abundance: -
d_gene: -
v_gene: TRBV19
CDR3aa: CASSTKQGVNRNTEAFF
CDR3nt: TGTGCCAGTAGTACAAAACAGGGCGTTAATAGGAACACTGAAGCTTTCTTT

j_gene: TRBJ1-6
abundance: few
d_gene: -
v_gene: TRBV28
CDR3aa: CASKQENSYNSPLHF
CDR3nt: TGTGCCAGCAAACAGGAAAACTCCTATAATTCACCCCTCCACTTT

j_gene: TRBJ1-1
abundance: few
d_gene: -
v_gene: TRBV27
CDR3aa: CASSLYAVPNTEAFF
CDR3nt: TGTGCCAGCAGTTTATATGCAGTGCCGAACACTGAAGCTTTCTTT

j_gene: TRBJ2-5
abundance: few
d_gene: TRBD1
v_gene: TRBV18
CDR3aa: CASSRAGGAETQYF
CDR3nt: TGTGCCAGCTCACGGGCAGGGGGCGCGGAGACCCAGTACTTC

j_gene: TRBJ1-2
abundance: -
d_gene: -
v_gene: TRBV29-1
CDR3aa: CSVESRARDYGYTF
CDR3nt: TGCAGCGTTGAAAGCAGGGCAAGGGACTATGGCTACACCTTC

j_gene: TRBJ1-2
abundance: -
d_gene: -
v_gene: TRBV6-1
CDR3aa: CASSEHRENYGYTF
CDR3nt: TGTGCCAGCAGTGAACACAGGGAAAACTATGGCTACACCTTC

j_gene: TRBJ1-3
abundance: -
d_gene: -
v_gene: TRBV6-5
CDR3aa: CASSLDRFSGNTIYF
CDR3nt: TGTGCCAGCAGCCTCGACAGGTTCTCTGGAAACACCATATATTTT

j_gene: TRBJ2-3
abundance: -
d_gene: TRBD1
v_gene: TRBV5-6
CDR3aa: CASSLNRGADTQYF
CDR3nt: TGTGCCAGCAGCTTGAACAGGGGGGCAGATACGCAGTATTTT

j_gene: TRBJ2-7
abundance: once
d_gene: -
v_gene: TRBV5-1
CDR3aa: CASSPEGTAYEQYF
CDR3nt: TGCGCCAGCAGCCCGGAGGGGACAGCCTACGAGCAGTACTTC

j_gene: TRBJ2-5
abundance: -
d_gene: TRBD2
v_gene: TRBV5-4
CDR3aa: CASSGGGASGAQETQYF
CDR3nt: TGTGCCAGCAGCGGAGGGGGGGCTAGCGGGGCGCAAGAGACCCAGTACTTC

j_gene: TRBJ2-3
abundance: -
d_gene: -
v_gene: TRBV7-2
CDR3aa: CASSDRTVTDTQYF
CDR3nt: TGTGCCAGCAGCGACAGGACGGTAACAGATACGCAGTATTTT

j_gene: TRBJ2-6
abundance: -
d_gene: -
v_gene: TRBV27
CDR3aa: CASSPQDLGDNSGANVLTF
CDR3nt: TGTGCCAGCAGTCCGCAGGACTTGGGGGACAACTCTGGGGCCAACGTCCTGACTTTC

j_gene: TRBJ2-3
abundance: -
d_gene: -
v_gene: TRBV19
CDR3aa: CASSKAGVLLLATQYF
CDR3nt: TGTGCCAGTAGTAAGGCAGGGGTCCTCCTCCTCGCTACGCAGTATTTT

j_gene: TRBJ2-3
abundance: -
d_gene: -
v_gene: TRBV9
CDR3aa: CASSGSMIYTDTQYF
CDR3nt: TGTGCCAGCAGCGGTAGTATGATTTACACAGATACGCAGTATTTT

j_gene: TRBJ1-2
abundance: once
d_gene: -
v_gene: TRBV15
CDR3aa: CATSRDKIPSNYGYTF
CDR3nt: TGTGCCACCAGCAGAGATAAAATTCCTTCTAACTATGGCTACACCTTC

j_gene: TRBJ2-7
abundance: once
d_gene: TRBD1
v_gene: TRBV5-4
CDR3aa: CASKRLQGAHEQYF
CDR3nt: TGTGCCAGCAAAAGACTCCAGGGGGCCCACGAGCAGTACTTC

j_gene: TRBJ1-3
abundance: few
d_gene: TRBD1
v_gene: TRBV6-5
CDR3aa: CASKQGATSGNTIYF
CDR3nt: TGTGCCAGTAAACAGGGGGCTACCTCTGGAAACACCATATATTTT

j_gene: TRBJ2-7
abundance: -
d_gene: TRBD2
v_gene: TRBV4-1
CDR3aa: CASSQFASGGQSYEQYF
CDR3nt: TGCGCCAGCAGCCAGTTTGCTTCGGGGGGGCAATCCTACGAGCAGTACTTC

j_gene: TRBJ2-3
abundance: -
d_gene: TRBD2
v_gene: TRBV7-2
CDR3aa: CAISGGTRGSDTQYF
CDR3nt: TGTGCCATCTCGGGGGGGACTCGAGGGTCAGATACGCAGTATTTT

j_gene: TRBJ1-5
abundance: -
d_gene: -
v_gene: TRBV5-8
CDR3aa: CASSLARIDNQPQHF
CDR3nt: TGTGCCAGCAGCTTGGCCAGGATTGACAATCAGCCCCAGCATTTT

j_gene: TRBJ1-2
abundance: -
d_gene: -
v_gene: TRBV5-4
CDR3aa: CASSLGREDYGYTF
CDR3nt: TGTGCCAGCAGCTTGGGTAGGGAGGACTATGGCTACACCTTC

j_gene: TRBJ1-5
abundance: few
d_gene: -
v_gene: TRBV7-8
CDR3aa: CASSLVGGGDQPQHF
CDR3nt: TGTGCCAGCAGCTTAGTCGGGGGTGGGGATCAGCCCCAGCATTTT

j_gene: TRBJ1-1
abundance: -
d_gene: TRBD1
v_gene: TRBV28
CDR3aa: CASSAPGQGNTEAFF
CDR3nt: TGTGCCAGCAGTGCTCCGGGACAGGGAAACACTGAAGCTTTCTTT

j_gene: TRBJ1-6
abundance: -
d_gene: -
v_gene: TRBV5-1
CDR3aa: CASSLHTDRRKSPLHF
CDR3nt: TGCGCCAGCAGCTTGCACACTGACAGGCGTAAATCACCCCTCCACTTT

j_gene: TRBJ2-3
abundance: few
d_gene: TRBD2
v_gene: TRBV2
CDR3aa: CASSAHLAGGSSNF
CDR3nt: TGTGCCAGCAGTGCCCATCTAGCGGGGGGGTCCTCGAATTTT

j_gene: TRBJ2-2
abundance: -
d_gene: TRBD2
v_gene: TRBV9
CDR3aa: CASSVGLAGGTGELFF
CDR3nt: TGTGCCAGCAGCGTAGGGCTAGCGGGGGGGACCGGGGAGCTGTTTTTT

j_gene: TRBJ2-7
abundance: -
d_gene: -
v_gene: TRBV7-9
CDR3aa: CASSEEDRDWSYEQYF
CDR3nt: TGTGCCAGCAGCGAGGAAGACAGGGACTGGTCCTACGAGCAGTACTTC

j_gene: TRBJ1-1
abundance: few
d_gene: -
v_gene: TRBV5-1
CDR3aa: CASSLAAGHTEAFF
CDR3nt: TGCGCCAGCAGCTTGGCAGCAGGGCACACTGAAGCTTTCTTT

j_gene: TRBJ1-1
abundance: -
d_gene: -
v_gene: TRBV6-6
CDR3aa: CASSLANPEAFF
CDR3nt: TGTGCCAGCAGTCTGGCCAACCCTGAAGCTTTCTTT

j_gene: TRBJ2-3
abundance: -
d_gene: TRBD2
v_gene: TRBV5-1
CDR3aa: CASSLALLAGRSTDTQYF
CDR3nt: TGCGCCAGCAGCTTGGCCCTACTAGCGGGGAGGAGCACAGATACGCAGTATTTT

j_gene: TRBJ1-2
abundance: -
d_gene: TRBD1
v_gene: TRBV6-5
CDR3aa: CASRTPTGGYGYTF
CDR3nt: TGTGCCAGCAGAACCCCGACAGGGGGCTATGGCTACACCTTC

j_gene: TRBJ2-3
abundance: -
d_gene: -
v_gene: TRBV5-1
CDR3aa: CASSLAGSSADTQYF
CDR3nt: TGCGCCAGCAGCTTGGCCGGTTCTAGCGCAGATACGCAGTATTTT

j_gene: TRBJ2-2
abundance: -
d_gene: TRBD2
v_gene: TRBV7-9
CDR3aa: CASSKAGAPNTGELFF
CDR3nt: TGTGCCAGCAGCAAAGCGGGGGCCCCAAACACCGGGGAGCTGTTTTTT

j_gene: TRBJ2-3
abundance: -
d_gene: -
v_gene: TRBV29-1
CDR3aa: CSVELGAAYDTQYF
CDR3nt: TGCAGCGTTGAGTTGGGGGCCGCTTACGATACGCAGTATTTT

j_gene: TRBJ1-5
abundance: -
d_gene: TRBD1
v_gene: TRBV2
CDR3aa: CASSVVGQGIGNQPQHF
CDR3nt: TGTGCCAGCAGTGTCGTGGGACAGGGAATTGGCAATCAGCCCCAGCATTTT

j_gene: TRBJ1-5
abundance: -
d_gene: TRBD1
v_gene: TRBV11-3
CDR3aa: CASSLGQGVRGNQPQHF
CDR3nt: TGTGCCAGCAGCTTAGGCCAGGGGGTTAGGGGCAATCAGCCCCAGCATTTT

j_gene: TRBJ1-2
abundance: -
d_gene: -
v_gene: TRBV20-1
CDR3aa: CSARPGGGYTF
CDR3nt: TGCAGTGCTCGGCCGGGGGGGGGCTACACCTTC

j_gene: TRBJ2-1
abundance: once
d_gene: TRBD1
v_gene: TRBV5-1
CDR3aa: CASSLAGQDPWNEQFF
CDR3nt: TGCGCCAGCAGCTTGGCGGGACAGGACCCTTGGAATGAGCAGTTCTTC

j_gene: TRBJ1-5
abundance: -
d_gene: -
v_gene: TRBV10-3
CDR3aa: CAIRAANQPQHF
CDR3nt: TGTGCCATCAGGGCCGCCAATCAGCCCCAGCATTTT

j_gene: TRBJ2-7
abundance: -
d_gene: TRBD1
v_gene: TRBV4-1
CDR3aa: CASSHDRGSYEQYF
CDR3nt: TGCGCCAGCAGCCACGACAGGGGCTCCTACGAGCAGTACTTC

j_gene: TRBJ1-2
abundance: -
d_gene: TRBD1
v_gene: TRBV28
CDR3aa: CASSSGTGNGPYGYTF
CDR3nt: TGTGCCAGCAGTTCTGGGACAGGGAACGGTCCCTATGGCTACACCTTC

j_gene: TRBJ2-3
abundance: -
d_gene: TRBD2
v_gene: TRBV4-2
CDR3aa: CASSQGLAGTDTQYF
CDR3nt: TGTGCCAGCAGCCAAGGACTAGCGGGCACAGATACGCAGTATTTT